This T cell receptor (beta chain) was sequenced for a study of T cells in Graves' hyperthyroidism and ophthalmopathy. Study observations and caveats: With a median lead of around 6.7 months before onset, the model predicted ophthalmopathy. A 13 V-J signature model discriminated ophthalmopathy versus stable hyperthyroidism.

Looked up from germline, CDR1 is SGHRS and CDR2 is YFSETQ. The V end was cut by 6 bases, the J end by 4 bases, with 19 bases between. The CDR3 has 16 amino acids. This clonotype has a handful of counts. The antigen remains undetermined. Over 18 months, lack of ophthalmopathy progression marked Graves' hyperthyroidism as stable. The diagnoses drew upon clinical symptoms, serum thyroxine and TRAb, thyroid ultrasound and orbital computed tomography. From RNA transcripts, TCR beta CDR3 regions were amplified. The HTBI primer set was used in a first-round RT-PCR of the TCR CDR3. TCRdb itself ran the multiplex PCR reads through MiXCR, one entry per CDR3 protein. This table holds under 800,000 distinct CDR3 sequences, 12% to 15% found once.

This sequence originates from a woman under 30 with Graves' hyperthyroidism. V and J are TRBV5-1 and TRBJ1-4; D call uncertain. What was sequenced was blood. The CDR3 spells CASIWSTEGDNEKLFF. CDR3 DNA sequence: TGCGCCAGCATATGGTCGACCGAAGGAGATAATGAAAAACTGTTTTTT.